These 19 T cell receptor beta chains were sequenced from one sample in a study of cytomegalovirus exposure and HLA in healthy donors. The method was immunoSEQ multiplex PCR; TCRdb's version includes in-frame clones alone and lacks a portion of them. In the table there are 200,000 to 300,000 clones, approximately 83% of which are singletons. What was sequenced was PBMCs. Receptors originate from a woman aged 25 to 39 in good health and CMV-seropositive.

The table lists this clone with a count of one. V is TRBV2 and J is TRBJ2-1; 8 bases fit TRBD2. The CDR3 contains 15 residues. V shed 4 bases and J 3 bases; nucleotides not matched to a gene: 5. CDR1 and CDR2 from the germline V gene are SNHLY and FYNNEI. The CDR3 coding sequence is TGTGCCAGCAGTGGCGAGGGACTAGTCTACAATGAGCAGTTCTTC. Encoded protein: CASSGEGLVYNEQFF.

V gene TRBV28 combines with J gene TRBJ2-7; 9 nucleotides align to TRBD2. Germline V gene sequence: CDR1 MDHEN, CDR2 SYDVKM. The CDR3 consists of 15 residues. Trimming cost V 6 bases and J 2 bases; bases outside gene matches: 8. CDR3 loop: CASSPTSGRAYEQYF. CDR3 coding DNA: TGTGCCAGCAGCCCAACTAGCGGGCGAGCCTACGAGCAGTACTTC.

The V gene is TRBV27, the J gene TRBJ2-4; 10 nucleotides agree with TRBD1. Per the germline V gene, CDR1 is MNHEY and CDR2 is SMNVEV (reference sequence). V lost 8 bases, J lost 5 bases, and 6 bases stayed unmatched. This CDR3 is built from 14 residues. CDR3 amino acids: CASGPGTGENIQYF. The CDR3 nucleotides are TGTGCCAGCGGTCCGGGGACAGGGGAAAACATTCAGTACTTC.

This clone is a singleton in its sample. This chain uses TRBV5-4 with TRBJ2-7; D call uncertain. Per the germline V gene, CDR1 is SGHNT and CDR2 is YYREEE (reference sequence). The CDR3 extends over 13 amino acids. V was cut by 4 bases and J by 1 base, with 9 bases left in between. The CDR3 DNA is TGTGCCAGCAGCCCGAGTGCTTCCTACGAGCAGTACTTC. This sequence encodes CASSPSASYEQYF.

The chain uses TRBV29-1 and TRBJ2-3, with D unresolved. V lost 3 bases, J lost 2 bases, and 6 bases lay in between. The CDR3 spans 12 residues. Per the germline V gene, CDR1 is SQVTM and CDR2 is ANQGSEA. The CDR3 sequence is CSVDVYTDTQYF. CDR3 DNA: TGCAGCGTTGATGTCTACACAGATACGCAGTATTTT.

Turning to this clone: The same CDR3 also results from other DNA sequences found in this sample. V is TRBV5-1 and J is TRBJ2-1; D perhaps matches TRBD2 (5 bases). There are 16 residues in the CDR3. V shed 0 bases and J shed 1 base, with 11 bases lying between them. CDR1 and CDR2 from the germline V gene are SGHRS and YFSETQ. CDR3 sequence: CASSLAPTGSYNEQFF. CDR3 DNA sequence: TGCGCCAGCAGCTTGGCCCCAACGGGGTCCTACAATGAGCAGTTCTTC.

This clone was counted a few times. This chain links TRBV7-9 with TRBJ2-1, with TRBD2 matching 13 bases. The CDR3 is 16 residues long. The V segment lost 5 bases and the J segment 10 bases; nucleotides outside the gene matches: 11. Germline V gene sequence: CDR1 SEHNR, CDR2 FQNEAQ (reference sequence). CDR3 DNA: TGTGCCAGCAGCCACGACGTAATACTAGCGGGGGGGGAGCAGTTCTTC. Its translation: CASSHDVILAGGEQFF.

The rearrangement links TRBV27 to TRBJ1-5; 9 bases fit TRBD1. V dropped 6 bases and J dropped 0; count of bases not matched to a gene: 6. The CDR3 length is 16 residues. Germline CDR1 is MNHEY and CDR2 is SMNVEV (reference sequence). This CDR3 is CASSRQGGYSNQPQHF. The CDR3 DNA reads as TGTGCCAGCAGCAGACAGGGGGGGTATAGCAATCAGCCCCAGCATTTT.

The chain joins TRBV5-1 to TRBJ2-2; 8 bases line up with TRBD2. The length of the CDR3 is 15 residues. V dropped 5 bases and J dropped 3; count of bases not matched to a gene: 6. Germline loops: CDR1 SGHRS, CDR2 YFSETQ. CDR3 bases: TGCGCCAGCAGTAAAGGGGGACTAGACACCGGGGAGCTGTTTTTT. Protein: CASSKGGLDTGELFF.

The rearrangement joins TRBV5-4 to TRBJ2-7, with TRBD2 matching 8 bases. Germline values: CDR1 SGHNT, CDR2 YYREEE (reference sequence). The V segment lost 3 bases and the J segment 2 bases; nucleotides outside the gene matches: 7. The CDR3 sequence is 15 residues long. This chain's CDR3 is CASSSTSGNTYEQYF. CDR3 DNA sequence: TGTGCCAGCAGCTCCACTAGCGGAAATACCTACGAGCAGTACTTC.

The genes are TRBV18 and TRBJ2-7; no clear D gene. CDR3 length equals 14 residues. V gave up 3 bases and J gave up 0 bases, with 9 bases separating them. Germline assignment: CDR1 KGHSH and CDR2 LQKENI. CDR3 bases: TGTGCCAGCTCACCTGTGGCAGGCTCCTACGAGCAGTACTTC. Translated, it gives CASSPVAGSYEQYF.

The CDR3 bases are TGCGCCAGCAGCTTGCCCCAGAACACTGAAGCTTTCTTT. It yields the protein CASSLPQNTEAFF. The gene calls are TRBV5-1 and TRBJ1-1; D is unresolved. Germline CDR1 SGHRS, CDR2 YFSETQ. The CDR3 runs to 13 residues. The V and J ends lost 1 base and 1 base respectively, with 5 bases between them.

The CDR3 reads CASSLGGPSGNTGELFF. CDR3 coding DNA: TGTGCCAGCAGCTTGGGAGGTCCTAGCGGAAACACCGGGGAGCTGTTTTTT. The V and J genes are TRBV5-4 and TRBJ2-2, with TRBD2 matching 7 bases. Trimming removed 0 bases from V and 2 bases from J; junction bases left unmatched: 7. This CDR3 comprises 17 residues. Germline CDR1 is SGHNT and CDR2 is YYREEE (reference sequence).

The CDR3 DNA follows: TGTGCCTGGAGCCTTGGGATAGGGGTCCAAGAGACCCAGTACTTC. It specifies CAWSLGIGVQETQYF. The chain couples TRBV30 to TRBJ2-5; possible D gene TRBD1, 5 bases. Germline assignment: CDR1 GTSNPN and CDR2 SVGIG (reference sequence). Trimming cost V 3 bases and J 1 base, with 15 bases left between them. The CDR3 consists of 15 residues.

This rearrangement joins TRBV27 to TRBJ1-5; 7 nucleotides match TRBD1. The junction had 5 bases not matched to a gene; V was cut back by 3 bases and J by 6 bases. Germline loops: CDR1 MNHEY, CDR2 SMNVEV (reference sequence). This CDR3 is 14 amino acids long. Here the CDR3 DNA reads TGTGCCAGCAGTTTCCTCGGGGACAGTCAGCCCCAGCATTTT. Amino acid sequence: CASSFLGDSQPQHF.

Details on this clone: Since no conserved phenylalanine or tryptophan closes the CDR3, a read error is the likely cause. Because the CDR3's place on the DNA is in doubt, the DNA is left out and the CDR3 is given as listed by TCRdb. The chain joins TRBV21-1 to TRBJ1-2; whether TRBD1, the table's D call, matches the DNA was not checked. TRBV21-1 is given as a pseudogene. The CDR3 totals 8 residues, both ends included. The CDR3 region is CASSKDTL.

The rearrangement uses TRBV27 and TRBJ1-5; 8 nucleotides agree with TRBD1. Losses at the gene ends were 5 bases for V and 0 bases for J; bases not matched to a gene: 6. Germline V gene lookup returns CDR1 MNHEY and CDR2 SMNVEV (reference sequence). The CDR3 contains 16 residues. This CDR3 reads CASSAGTGYSNQPQHF. For the CDR3, the DNA is TGTGCCAGCAGTGCAGGGACAGGCTATAGCAATCAGCCCCAGCATTTT.

V usage is TRBV18 and J usage is TRBJ1-1; unclear D gene. The CDR3 consists of 15 residues. V lost 3 bases, J lost 2 bases, and 13 bases lay in between. Germline V gives CDR1 KGHSH, CDR2 LQKENI. The DNA of the CDR3 is TGTGCCAGCTCACCCACCGCCTCAGTAAACACTGAAGCTTTCTTT. Residues: CASSPTASVNTEAFF.

This chain joins TRBV10-3 and TRBJ2-7, with TRBD1 matching 9 bases. The junction had 1 base not matched to a gene; V was cut back by 0 bases and J by 4 bases. This CDR3 comprises 14 residues. Germline V gives CDR1 ENHRY, CDR2 SYGVKD. In nucleotides, the CDR3 is TGTGCCATCAGTGAGTCGGGACAGGGTTACGAGCAGTACTTC. This sequence encodes CAISESGQGYEQYF.